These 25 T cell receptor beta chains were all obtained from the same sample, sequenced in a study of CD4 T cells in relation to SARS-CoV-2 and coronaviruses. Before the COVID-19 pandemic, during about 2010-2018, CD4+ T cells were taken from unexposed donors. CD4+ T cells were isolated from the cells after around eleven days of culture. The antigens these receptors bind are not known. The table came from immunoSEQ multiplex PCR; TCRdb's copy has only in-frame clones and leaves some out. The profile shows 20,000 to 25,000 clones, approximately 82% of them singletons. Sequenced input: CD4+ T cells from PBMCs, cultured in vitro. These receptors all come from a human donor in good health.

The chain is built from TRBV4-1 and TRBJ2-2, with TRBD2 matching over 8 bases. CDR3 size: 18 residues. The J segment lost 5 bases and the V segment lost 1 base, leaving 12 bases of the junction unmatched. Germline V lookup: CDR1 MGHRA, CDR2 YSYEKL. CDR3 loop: CASSQGGAQREWTGELFF. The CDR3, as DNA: TGCGCCAGCAGCCAAGGGGGGGCTCAGCGGGAGTGGACCGGGGAGCTGTTTTTT.

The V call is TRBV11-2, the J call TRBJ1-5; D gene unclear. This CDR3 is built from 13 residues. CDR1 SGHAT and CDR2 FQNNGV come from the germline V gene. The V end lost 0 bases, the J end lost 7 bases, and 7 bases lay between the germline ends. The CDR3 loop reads CASSLDLGQPQHF. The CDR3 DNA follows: TGTGCCAGCAGCTTAGATCTCGGGCAGCCCCAGCATTTT.

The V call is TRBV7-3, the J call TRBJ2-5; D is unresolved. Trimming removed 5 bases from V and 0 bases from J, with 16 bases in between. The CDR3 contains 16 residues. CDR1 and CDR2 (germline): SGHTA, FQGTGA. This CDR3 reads CASSPNARDYQETQYF. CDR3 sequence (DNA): TGTGCCAGCAGCCCCAACGCCAGAGACTACCAAGAGACCCAGTACTTC.

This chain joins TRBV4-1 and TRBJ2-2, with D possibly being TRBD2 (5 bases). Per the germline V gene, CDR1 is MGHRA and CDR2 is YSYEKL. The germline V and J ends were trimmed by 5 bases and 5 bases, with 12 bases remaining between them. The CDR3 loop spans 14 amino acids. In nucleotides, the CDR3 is TGCGCCAGCAGCTCGGGATGGGAGACCGGGGAGCTGTTTTTT. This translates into CASSSGWETGELFF.

The CDR3 DNA reads TGTGCCAGCAGCCAACTCGGACTAGCGGGAGTTCGGGGGGCCAACGTCCTGACTTTC. Protein product: CASSQLGLAGVRGANVLTF. The V call is TRBV14, the J call TRBJ2-6, with 13 bases lining up with TRBD2. CDR1 and CDR2 (germline): SGHDN, FVKESK. The CDR3 covers 19 residues. Trimming cost V 2 bases and J 4 bases; bases outside gene matches: 8.

The CDR3 DNA follows: TGTGCCAGCAGCCAATTCAATGAGCAGTTCTTC. The encoded protein is CASSQFNEQFF. The chain recombines TRBV3-1 (or the pseudogene TRBV3-2) with TRBJ2-1, with D hard to call. The CDR3 covers 11 residues. The V end lost 2 bases, the J end lost 6 bases, and 2 bases lay between the germline ends. CDR1 is LGHDT and CDR2 is YNNKEL in the germline V gene (reference sequence).

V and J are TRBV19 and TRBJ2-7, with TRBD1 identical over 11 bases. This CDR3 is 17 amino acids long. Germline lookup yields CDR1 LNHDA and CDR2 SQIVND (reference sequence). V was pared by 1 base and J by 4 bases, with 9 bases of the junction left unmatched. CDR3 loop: CASSIALPGQGVYEQYF. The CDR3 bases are TGTGCCAGTAGTATAGCCCTACCGGGACAGGGGGTATACGAGCAGTACTTC.

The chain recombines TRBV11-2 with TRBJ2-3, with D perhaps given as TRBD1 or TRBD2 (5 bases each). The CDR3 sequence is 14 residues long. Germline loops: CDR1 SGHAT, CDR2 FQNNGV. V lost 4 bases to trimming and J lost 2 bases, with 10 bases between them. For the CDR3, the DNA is TGTGCCAGCAGCTGGGGACGGTCCACAGATACGCAGTATTTT. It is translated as CASSWGRSTDTQYF. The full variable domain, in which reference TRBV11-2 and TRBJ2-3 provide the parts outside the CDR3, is EAGVAQSPRYKIIEKRQSVAFWCNPISGHATLYWYQQILGQGPKLLIQFQNNGVVDDSQLPKDRFSAERLKGVDSTLKIQPAKLEDSAVYLCASSWGRSTDTQYFGPGTRLTVL.

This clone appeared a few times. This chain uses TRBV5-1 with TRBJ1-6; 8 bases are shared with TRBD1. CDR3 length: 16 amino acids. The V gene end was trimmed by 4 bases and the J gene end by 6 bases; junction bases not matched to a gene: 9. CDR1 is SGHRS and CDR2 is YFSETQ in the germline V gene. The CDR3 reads CASSIQGQGRNSPLHF. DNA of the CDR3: TGCGCCAGCAGCATCCAAGGACAGGGCCGTAATTCACCCCTCCACTTT.

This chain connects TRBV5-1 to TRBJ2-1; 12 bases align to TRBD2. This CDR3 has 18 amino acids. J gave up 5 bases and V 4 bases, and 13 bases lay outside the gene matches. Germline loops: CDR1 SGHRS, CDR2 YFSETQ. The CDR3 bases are TGCGCCAGCAGCCTCCCTCTAGCGGGAGGGCCCGGGAACAATGAGCAGTTCTTC. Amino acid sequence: CASSLPLAGGPGNNEQFF. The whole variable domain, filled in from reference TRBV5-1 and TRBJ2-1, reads KAGVTQTPRYLIKTRGQQVTLSCSPISGHRSVSWYQQTPGQGLQFLFEYFSETQRNKGNFPGRFSGRQFSNSRSEMNVSTLELGDSALYLCASSLPLAGGPGNNEQFFGPGTRLTVL.

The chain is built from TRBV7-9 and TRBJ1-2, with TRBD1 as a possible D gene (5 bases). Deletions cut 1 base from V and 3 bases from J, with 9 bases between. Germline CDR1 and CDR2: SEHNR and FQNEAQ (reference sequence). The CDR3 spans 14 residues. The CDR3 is CASSLGGADYGYTF. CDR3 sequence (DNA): TGTGCCAGCAGCTTAGGGGGCGCGGACTATGGCTACACCTTC.

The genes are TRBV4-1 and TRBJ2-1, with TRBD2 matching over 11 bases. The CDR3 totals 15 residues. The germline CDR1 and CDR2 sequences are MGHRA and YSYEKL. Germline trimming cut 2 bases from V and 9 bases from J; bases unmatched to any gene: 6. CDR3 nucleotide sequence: TGCGCCAGCAGCCAAAGAACTAGCGGGAGAGGTGAGCAGTTCTTC. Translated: CASSQRTSGRGEQFF.

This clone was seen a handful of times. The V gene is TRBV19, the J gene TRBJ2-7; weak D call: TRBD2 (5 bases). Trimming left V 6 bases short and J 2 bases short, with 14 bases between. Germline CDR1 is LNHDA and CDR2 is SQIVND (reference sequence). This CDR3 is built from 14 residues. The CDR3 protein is CASSKGVGAYEQYF. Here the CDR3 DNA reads TGTGCCAGTAGCAAGGGAGTCGGGGCCTACGAGCAGTACTTC.

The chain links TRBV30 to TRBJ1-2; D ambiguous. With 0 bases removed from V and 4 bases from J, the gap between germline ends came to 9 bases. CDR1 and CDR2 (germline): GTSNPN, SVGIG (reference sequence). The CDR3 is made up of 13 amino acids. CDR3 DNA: TGTGCCTGGAGTGTACAACCTATCTATGGCTACACCTTC. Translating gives CAWSVQPIYGYTF.

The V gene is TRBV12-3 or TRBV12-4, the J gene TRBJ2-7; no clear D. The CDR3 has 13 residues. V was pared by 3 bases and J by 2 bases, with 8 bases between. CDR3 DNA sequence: TGTGCCAGCAGTTTTTACAGTACCTACGAGCAGTACTTC. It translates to CASSFYSTYEQYF.

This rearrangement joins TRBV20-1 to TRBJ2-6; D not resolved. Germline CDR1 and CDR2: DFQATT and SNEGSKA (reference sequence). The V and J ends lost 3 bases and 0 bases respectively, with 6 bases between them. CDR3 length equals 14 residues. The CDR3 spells CSASLYSGANVLTF. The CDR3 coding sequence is TGCAGTGCTAGTTTGTACTCTGGGGCCAACGTCCTGACTTTC.

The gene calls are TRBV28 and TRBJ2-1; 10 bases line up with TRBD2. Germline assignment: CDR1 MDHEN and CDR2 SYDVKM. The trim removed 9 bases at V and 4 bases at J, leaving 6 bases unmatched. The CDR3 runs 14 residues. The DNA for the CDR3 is TGTGCCAGTCACACTAGCGGGAATTACAATGAGCAGTTCTTC. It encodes CASHTSGNYNEQFF.

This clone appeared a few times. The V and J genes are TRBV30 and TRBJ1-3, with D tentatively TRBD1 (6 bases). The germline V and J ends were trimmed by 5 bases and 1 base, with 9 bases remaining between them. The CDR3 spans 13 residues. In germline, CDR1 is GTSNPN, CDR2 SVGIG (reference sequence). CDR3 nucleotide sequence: TGTGCCTGGGCCACAGGGTCTGGAAACACCATATATTTT. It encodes CAWATGSGNTIYF.

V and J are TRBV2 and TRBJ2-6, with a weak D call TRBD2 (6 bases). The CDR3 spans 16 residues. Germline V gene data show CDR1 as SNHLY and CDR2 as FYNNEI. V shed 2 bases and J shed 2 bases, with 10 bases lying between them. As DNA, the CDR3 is TGTGCCAGCAGTGAAAGGCGGGGAACTGGGGCCAACGTCCTGACTTTC. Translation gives CASSERRGTGANVLTF.

Written as DNA, the CDR3 is TGTGCCAGCAGTGACCCATCCGTGGATACCCCCACCTACAATGAGCAGTTCTTC. Translation gives CASSDPSVDTPTYNEQFF. The chain uses TRBV25-1 and TRBJ2-1; D gene ambiguous. V was pared by 3 bases and J by 2 bases, with 20 bases between. This CDR3 is 18 amino acids long. CDR1 is MGHDK, CDR2 SYGVNS, per germline.

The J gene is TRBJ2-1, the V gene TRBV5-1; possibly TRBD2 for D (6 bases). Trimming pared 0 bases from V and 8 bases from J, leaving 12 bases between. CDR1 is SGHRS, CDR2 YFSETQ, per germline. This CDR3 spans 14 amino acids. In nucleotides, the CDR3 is TGCGCCAGCAGCTTGGGGGGGGTAAAAGATGAGCAGTTCTTC. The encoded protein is CASSLGGVKDEQFF.

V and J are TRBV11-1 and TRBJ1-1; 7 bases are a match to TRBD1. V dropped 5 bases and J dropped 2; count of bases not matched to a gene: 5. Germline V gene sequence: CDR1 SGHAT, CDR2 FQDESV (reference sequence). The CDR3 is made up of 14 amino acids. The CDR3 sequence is CASSPGQINTEAFF. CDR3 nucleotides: TGTGCCAGCAGCCCGGGACAGATCAACACTGAAGCTTTCTTT. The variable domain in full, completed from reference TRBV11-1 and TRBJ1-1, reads EAEVAQSPRYKITEKSQAVAFWCDPISGHATLYWYRQILGQGPELLVQFQDESVVDDSQLPKDRFSAERLKGVDSTLKIQPAELGDSAMYLCASSPGQINTEAFFGQGTRLTVV.

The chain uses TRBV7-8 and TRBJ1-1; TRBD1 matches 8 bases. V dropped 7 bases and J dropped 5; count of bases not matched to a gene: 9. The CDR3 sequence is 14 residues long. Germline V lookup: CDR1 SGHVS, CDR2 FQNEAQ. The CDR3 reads CASTLITGGTEAFF. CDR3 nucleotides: TGTGCCAGCACCCTGATCACAGGGGGAACTGAAGCTTTCTTT.

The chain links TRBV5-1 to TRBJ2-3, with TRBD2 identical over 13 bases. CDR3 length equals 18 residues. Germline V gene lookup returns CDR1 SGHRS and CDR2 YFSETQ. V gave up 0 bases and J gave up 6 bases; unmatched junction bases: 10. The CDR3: CASSLGLAGGPGGDTQYF. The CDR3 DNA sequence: TGCGCCAGCAGCTTGGGACTAGCGGGAGGTCCCGGTGGGGATACGCAGTATTTT.

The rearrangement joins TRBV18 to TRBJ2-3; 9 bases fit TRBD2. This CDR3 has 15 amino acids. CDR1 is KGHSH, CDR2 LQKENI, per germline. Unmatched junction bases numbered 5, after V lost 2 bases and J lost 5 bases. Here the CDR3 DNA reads TGTGCCAGCTCACCATTAGCGGGAGCGGGAGATACGCAGTATTTT. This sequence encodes CASSPLAGAGDTQYF. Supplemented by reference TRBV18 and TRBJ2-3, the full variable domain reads NAGVMQNPRHLVRRRGQEARLRCSPMKGHSHVYWYRQLPEEGLKFMVYLQKENIIDESGMPKERFSAEFPKEGPSILRIQQVVRGDSAAYFCASSPLAGAGDTQYFGPGTRLTVL.